This TCR beta chain comes out of a study of blood T cell repertoires in COVID-19. The length of the CDR3 is 17 residues. CDR1 is SGHAT and CDR2 is FQNNGV in the germline V gene. The trim removed 4 bases at V and 6 bases at J, leaving 14 bases unmatched. Profiling relied on immunoSEQ multiplex PCR, and the TCRdb table lists in-frame clones only, not all of them. The sample includes more than 85,000 clones, 89% of them seen just once. This rearrangement joins TRBV11-2 to TRBJ2-5, with 10 nucleotides matching TRBD2. The sample taken for sequencing was peripheral blood. The receptor comes from an older woman with acute or convalescent COVID-19. The CDR3 sequence: CASSSIASGGRDKTQYF. CDR3 coding DNA: TGTGCCAGCAGCTCTATAGCTAGCGGGGGCCGAGATAAGACCCAGTACTTC.